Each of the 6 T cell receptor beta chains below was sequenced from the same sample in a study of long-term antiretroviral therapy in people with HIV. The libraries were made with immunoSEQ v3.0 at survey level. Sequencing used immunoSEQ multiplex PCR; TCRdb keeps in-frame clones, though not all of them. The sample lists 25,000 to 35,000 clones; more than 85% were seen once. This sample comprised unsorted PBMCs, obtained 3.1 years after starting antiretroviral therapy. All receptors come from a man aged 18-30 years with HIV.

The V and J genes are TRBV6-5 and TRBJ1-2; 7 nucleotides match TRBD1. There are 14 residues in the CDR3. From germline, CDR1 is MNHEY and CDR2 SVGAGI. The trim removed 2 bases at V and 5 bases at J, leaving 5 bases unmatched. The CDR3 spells CASSYPGTAYGYTF. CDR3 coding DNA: TGTGCCAGCAGTTACCCGGGGACAGCGTATGGCTACACCTTC.

CDR3 nucleotides: TGTGCCAGCAGCTTAGGCGGGCGGATCACTGAAGCTTTCTTT. This sequence encodes CASSLGGRITEAFF. This chain links TRBV13 with TRBJ1-1; D is uncertain. Germline CDR1 is PRHDT and CDR2 is FYEKMQ (reference sequence). The CDR3 is made up of 14 amino acids. Trimming took off 0 bases at V and 4 bases at J, with 9 bases between the two ends.

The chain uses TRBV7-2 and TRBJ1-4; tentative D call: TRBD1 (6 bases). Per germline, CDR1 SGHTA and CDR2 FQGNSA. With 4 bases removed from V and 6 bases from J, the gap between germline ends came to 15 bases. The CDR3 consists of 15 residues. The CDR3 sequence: CASSSAGGGHEKLFF. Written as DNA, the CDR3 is TGTGCCAGCAGCTCGGCCGGGGGGGGCCATGAAAAACTGTTTTTT.

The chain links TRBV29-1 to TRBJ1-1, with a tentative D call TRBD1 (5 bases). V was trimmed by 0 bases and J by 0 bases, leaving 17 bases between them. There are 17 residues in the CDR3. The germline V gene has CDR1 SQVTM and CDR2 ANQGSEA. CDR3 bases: TGCAGCGTTGAAGATCCAAATAAAGCAGGGCTGAACACTGAAGCTTTCTTT. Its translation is CSVEDPNKAGLNTEAFF.

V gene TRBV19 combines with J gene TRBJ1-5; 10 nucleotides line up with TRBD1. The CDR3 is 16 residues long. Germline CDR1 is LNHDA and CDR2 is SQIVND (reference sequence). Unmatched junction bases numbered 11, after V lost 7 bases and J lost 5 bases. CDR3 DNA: TGTGCCAGTATCCCCGGGACAGGGGCTCGGGATCAGCCCCAGCATTTT. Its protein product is CASIPGTGARDQPQHF.

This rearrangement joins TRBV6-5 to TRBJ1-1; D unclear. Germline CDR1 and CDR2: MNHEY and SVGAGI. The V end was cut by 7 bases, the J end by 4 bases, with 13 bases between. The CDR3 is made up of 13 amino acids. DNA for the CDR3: TGTGCCAGCACCCTCCGAGTCAGCACTGAAGCTTTCTTT. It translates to CASTLRVSTEAFF.